These 32 T cell receptor beta chains originate from one sample sequenced in a study of T cell responses to AZD1222 COVID-19 vaccine. Libraries were prepared by immunoSEQ multiplex PCR; TCRdb keeps only in-frame clonotypes and omits some of them. Seen here are about 87,000 clones, 88% observed once, and the top ten hold less than 3.5%. Here the sequenced sample was peripheral blood, taken on day 0 of AZD1222 vaccination. These receptors all stem from an adult in good health.

The J gene is TRBJ1-5, the V gene TRBV18; D perhaps matches TRBD1 (6 bases). V shed 4 bases and J shed 0 bases, with 19 bases lying between them. Per germline, CDR1 KGHSH and CDR2 LQKENI. CDR3 size: 18 residues. This CDR3 is CASSLRGGQADSNQPQHF. CDR3 coding DNA: TGTGCCAGCTCACTCCGGGGGGGGCAGGCAGATAGCAATCAGCCCCAGCATTTT.

Worth noting for this clone: Other DNA sequences in this specimen translate into the identical CDR3. This sequence joins TRBV4-1 and TRBJ1-5; D not certain. V was pared by 1 base and J by 1 base, with 8 bases between. In germline, CDR1 is MGHRA, CDR2 YSYEKL. CDR3 length equals 15 residues. The CDR3 sequence is CASSQVVGSNQPQHF. For the CDR3, the DNA is TGCGCCAGCAGCCAAGTGGTGGGAAGCAATCAGCCCCAGCATTTT.

The chain employs TRBV6-1 and TRBJ1-6; TRBD1 matches 8 bases. There are 17 residues in the CDR3. The germline gives CDR1 MNHNS, CDR2 SASEGT. V was clipped by 4 bases and J by 9 bases; unmatched bases: 14. The CDR3 reads CASSGRRQGPGGSPLHF. Written as DNA, the CDR3 is TGTGCCAGCAGTGGGCGAAGACAGGGGCCGGGGGGTTCACCCCTCCACTTT.

The V and J genes are TRBV6-5 and TRBJ1-2, with a possible D match to TRBD1 (5 bases). Germline lookup yields CDR1 MNHEY and CDR2 SVGAGI. This CDR3 region has 13 residues. The V end lost 5 bases, the J end lost 7 bases, and 14 bases lay between the germline ends. The CDR3 sequence: CASSPRGASGYTF. The CDR3 nucleotides are TGTGCCAGCAGTCCTCGAGGGGCTAGTGGCTACACCTTC.

This clone was observed once. The genes are TRBV11-3 and TRBJ2-6; no definite D call. The length of the CDR3 is 16 residues. The ends were cut back, 4 bases at V and 4 bases at J, with 14 bases in the middle. Germline loops: CDR1 SGHNT, CDR2 YENEEA. This chain's CDR3 is CASSSNNRPGANVLTF. The CDR3 nucleotides are TGTGCCAGCAGCTCTAACAACCGGCCCGGGGCCAACGTCCTGACTTTC.

V gene TRBV28 combines with J gene TRBJ1-5; 9 bases agree with TRBD1. Looked up from germline, CDR1 is MDHEN and CDR2 is SYDVKM. CDR3 length equals 17 residues. The V segment lost 8 bases and the J segment 5 bases; nucleotides outside the gene matches: 16. CDR3 protein: CASSPAKTGGWDQPQHF. CDR3 coding DNA: TGTGCCAGCTCTCCAGCCAAAACAGGGGGCTGGGATCAGCCCCAGCATTTT.

CDR3 loop: CASSPQGQGAKGNTIYF. The CDR3, as DNA: TGTGCCAGCAGCCCACAGGGACAGGGGGCGAAGGGAAACACCATATATTTT. The chain has TRBV7-9 and TRBJ1-3; TRBD1 aligns across 12 bases. CDR3 length: 17 amino acids. The V gene end was trimmed by 5 bases and the J gene end by 4 bases; junction bases not matched to a gene: 9. Germline loops: CDR1 SEHNR, CDR2 FQNEAQ (reference sequence).

The V and J genes are TRBV5-6 and TRBJ1-5; D perhaps matches TRBD1 (5 bases). The length of the CDR3 is 19 residues. CDR1 and CDR2 from the germline V gene are SGHDT and YYEEEE. Between the trimmed V and J ends, which lost 4 bases and 7 bases, there was a span of 30 bases. CDR3 DNA sequence: TGTGCCAGCAGCCGGGGTGCGGTCCCGGGACGGACGTTAGAACAGCCCCAGCATTTT. This codes for CASSRGAVPGRTLEQPQHF. Complete variable domain (other parts from reference TRBV5-6 and TRBJ1-5): DAGVTQSPTHLIKTRGQQVTLRCSPKSGHDTVSWYQQALGQGPQFIFQYYEEEERQRGNFPDRFSGHQFPNYSSELNVNALLLGDSALYLCASSRGAVPGRTLEQPQHFGDGTRLSIL.

The chain has TRBV12-3 or TRBV12-4 and TRBJ2-3; no clear D. The CDR3 runs 11 residues. V lost 5 bases, J lost 5 bases, and 5 bases lay in between. CDR3 DNA: TGTGCCAGCAGTATTCAAGATACGCAGTATTTT. It specifies CASSIQDTQYF.

This chain's CDR3 is CAWTKGLAGGPDTQYF. The CDR3 coding sequence is TGTGCCTGGACTAAGGGACTAGCGGGAGGGCCAGATACGCAGTATTTT. The chain couples TRBV30 to TRBJ2-3; 16 nucleotides match TRBD2. J lost 4 bases, V lost 4 bases, and 5 bases had no gene match. Germline V gives CDR1 GTSNPN, CDR2 SVGIG (reference sequence). The CDR3 has 16 residues.

In DNA, the CDR3 is TGTGCCAGCGGAGGGACAGGGCCACTCAGGGAGCAGTTCTTC. Protein: CASGGTGPLREQFF. The chain recombines TRBV13 with TRBJ2-1, with 9 bases lining up with TRBD1. The ends lost 8 bases at V and 10 bases at J; junction bases unmatched: 12. The CDR3 sequence is 14 residues long. CDR1 is PRHDT and CDR2 is FYEKMQ in the germline V gene (reference sequence). The entire variable domain, with the rest obtained from reference TRBV13 and TRBJ2-1, is as follows: AAGVIQSPRHLIKEKRETATLKCYPIPRHDTVYWYQQGPGQDPQFLISFYEKMQSDKGSIPDRFSAQQFSDYHSELNMSSLELGDSALYFCASGGTGPLREQFFGPGTRLTVL.

Only one count was recorded for this clone. The chain carries TRBV28 and TRBJ2-7; TRBD2 matches 14 bases. The CDR3 is 16 residues long. Looked up from germline, CDR1 is MDHEN and CDR2 is SYDVKM. Trimming cost V 6 bases and J 4 bases; bases outside gene matches: 8. CDR3 sequence (DNA): TGTGCCAGCAGGGACGGGACTAGCGGGAGTTGGTACGAGCAGTACTTC. Its translation: CASRDGTSGSWYEQYF. Together with reference TRBV28 and TRBJ2-7, the CDR3 gives the full variable domain: DVKVTQSSRYLVKRTGEKVFLECVQDMDHENMFWYRQDPGLGLRLIYFSYDVKMKEKGDIPEGYSVSREKKERFSLILESASTNQTSMYLCASRDGTSGSWYEQYFGPGTRLTVT.

V gene TRBV19 combines with J gene TRBJ2-7; D remains unclear. CDR1 and CDR2 (germline): LNHDA, SQIVND (reference sequence). V dropped 9 bases and J dropped 3 bases, with 21 bases sitting between them. This CDR3 is built from 15 residues. CDR3 in DNA: TGTGCCAGCAAGAGTGAGTCTGTCGGTAGCTACGAGCAGTACTTC. Amino acids: CASKSESVGSYEQYF.

The rearrangement links TRBV10-2 to TRBJ2-1, with D possibly being TRBD2 (6 bases). Germline CDR1 and CDR2: WSHSY and SAAADI. This CDR3 contains 16 residues. V gave up 4 bases and J gave up 2 bases, with 15 bases separating them. The CDR3 loop reads CASSGLAQRTYNEQFF. CDR3 bases: TGCGCCAGCAGTGGTCTAGCGCAACGAACCTACAATGAGCAGTTCTTC.

Here the CDR3 DNA reads TGTGCCAGCAGTGGAGTTGGGCAGGGGGATGGCTACACCTTC. This sequence encodes CASSGVGQGDGYTF. The chain carries TRBV2 and TRBJ1-2, with TRBD1 identical over 7 bases. CDR1 is SNHLY and CDR2 is FYNNEI in the germline V gene. This CDR3 contains 14 residues. V lost 4 bases and J lost 6; bases outside the gene matches: 8.

V is TRBV28 and J is TRBJ1-1; no definite D call. The CDR3 spans 11 residues. Trimming left V 6 bases short and J 2 bases short, with 4 bases between. Germline V gene sequence: CDR1 MDHEN, CDR2 SYDVKM. The CDR3 region is CASSSNTEAFF. For the CDR3, the DNA is TGTGCCAGCAGCAGTAACACTGAAGCTTTCTTT.

The chain combines TRBV7-9 with TRBJ1-2, with a possible D match to TRBD1 (6 bases). Germline-derived CDR1 and CDR2 are SEHNR and FQNEAQ (reference sequence). The CDR3 is 14 residues long. Deletions cut 1 base from V and 4 bases from J, with 10 bases between. CDR3: CASSLGGQTYGYTF. CDR3 nucleotide sequence: TGTGCCAGCAGCTTAGGTGGACAGACCTATGGCTACACCTTC.

The chain combines TRBV2 with TRBJ1-2; unclear D gene. The germline V and J ends were trimmed by 3 bases and 8 bases, with 16 bases remaining between them. Germline-derived CDR1 and CDR2 are SNHLY and FYNNEI. This CDR3 is built from 14 residues. CDR3 sequence: CASSDVLSVEGYTF. The CDR3, as DNA: TGTGCCAGCAGTGACGTGCTGTCAGTCGAGGGCTACACCTTC.

The J gene is TRBJ2-7, the V gene TRBV11-2; 7 bases are shared with TRBD1. V lost 6 bases to trimming and J lost 3 bases; unmatched junction nucleotides: 8. Germline loops: CDR1 SGHAT, CDR2 FQNNGV. CDR3 size: 14 residues. DNA for the CDR3: TGTGCCAGCAGGTCAATACAGGGGTACTACGAGCAGTACTTC. This codes for CASRSIQGYYEQYF.

Turning to this clone: One end of the junction is discordant with germline, which a read error may explain. The chain couples TRBV7-7 to TRBJ2-2; 12 bases agree with TRBD1. The CDR3 consists of 16 residues. In germline, CDR1 is SSHAT, CDR2 FNYEAQ (reference sequence). CDR3 loop: CASSRDRGPNTGELFF. The CDR3 DNA follows: TGTGCTAGCAGCCGGGACAGGGGGCCGAACACCGGGGAGCTGTTTTTT.

This chain uses TRBV6-5 with TRBJ2-7; D gene ambiguous. From germline, CDR1 is MNHEY and CDR2 SVGAGI. The CDR3 length is 13 residues. The germline V and J ends were trimmed by 5 bases and 0 bases, with 8 bases remaining between them. The CDR3 sequence: CASSRRSSYEQYF. The CDR3 DNA is TGTGCCAGCAGTCGCAGGAGCTCCTACGAGCAGTACTTC.

The V gene is TRBV6-1, the J gene TRBJ2-7, with 10 bases that match TRBD2. The CDR3 has 15 residues. The germline V gene encodes CDR1 MNHNS and CDR2 SASEGT. J was trimmed by 3 bases and V by 3 bases; bases with no gene match: 5. The CDR3 is CASSESSGGVYEQYF. The CDR3 nucleotides read TGTGCCAGCAGTGAGTCTAGCGGGGGAGTCTACGAGCAGTACTTC.

J is TRBJ2-5 and V is TRBV19, with no clear D. The CDR3 runs 13 residues. Between the trimmed V and J ends, which lost 4 bases and 1 base, there was a span of 7 bases. The germline CDR1 and CDR2 sequences are LNHDA and SQIVND (reference sequence). CDR3 sequence: CASSKGFQETQYF. The CDR3 DNA sequence: TGTGCCAGTAGTAAAGGGTTCCAAGAGACCCAGTACTTC.

This chain connects TRBV27 to TRBJ2-5; TRBD2 might be the D (6 bases). The CDR3 has 14 residues. The germline gives CDR1 MNHEY, CDR2 SMNVEV (reference sequence). The V gene lost 7 bases and the J gene lost 2 bases, with 14 bases spanning the gap. The CDR3 coding sequence is TGTGCCAGCACTTCGGCGGGACCGCAAGAGACCCAGTACTTC. Encoded protein: CASTSAGPQETQYF.

This chain uses TRBV28 with TRBJ1-5; D might be TRBD1 (6 bases). Germline CDR1 reads MDHEN; CDR2 reads SYDVKM. This CDR3 contains 15 residues. V was clipped by 2 bases and J by 2 bases, with 10 bases between them. CDR3 protein: CASSLQGPGNQPQHF. Written as DNA, the CDR3 is TGTGCCAGCAGTTTACAGGGGCCAGGCAATCAGCCCCAGCATTTT.

The gene calls are TRBV20-1 and TRBJ2-7; TRBD1 might be the D (5 bases). Trimming removed 5 bases from V and 4 bases from J, with 9 bases in between. The CDR3 covers 11 residues. CDR1 is DFQATT, CDR2 SNEGSKA, per germline (reference sequence). The CDR3 reads CSAHQGYEQYF. DNA for the CDR3: TGCAGTGCTCATCAGGGTTACGAGCAGTACTTC.

The chain carries TRBV4-3 and TRBJ2-3, with 10 bases identical to TRBD1. This CDR3 region has 17 residues. V was clipped by 5 bases and J by 4 bases; unmatched bases: 12. Germline-derived CDR1 and CDR2 are LGHNA and YSLEER. Here the CDR3 reads CASSATGTGESADTQYF. The CDR3 DNA reads TGCGCCAGCAGCGCGACCGGGACAGGGGAGAGTGCAGATACGCAGTATTTT.

The V call is TRBV25-1, the J call TRBJ2-1; D is possibly TRBD1 (7 bases). The V end was cut by 5 bases, the J end by 6 bases, with 14 bases between. From germline, CDR1 is MGHDK and CDR2 SYGVNS. This CDR3 has 14 amino acids. Written as DNA, the CDR3 is TGTGCCAGCAGTAGAACAGGGGAGGTCAATGAGCAGTTCTTC. The encoded protein is CASSRTGEVNEQFF. The full variable domain, in which reference TRBV25-1 and TRBJ2-1 provide the parts outside the CDR3, is EADIYQTPRYLVIGTGKKITLECSQTMGHDKMYWYQQDPGMELHLIHYSYGVNSTEKGDLSSESTVSRIRTEHFPLTLESARPSHTSQYLCASSRTGEVNEQFFGPGTRLTVL.

V is TRBV19 and J is TRBJ1-1; D not certain. The CDR3 runs to 15 residues. V dropped 6 bases and J dropped 0 bases, with 14 bases sitting between them. Germline CDR1 reads LNHDA; CDR2 reads SQIVND (reference sequence). The CDR3 DNA follows: TGTGCCAGTAGGGTTGGCGAGTTCATGAACACTGAAGCTTTCTTT. Translated: CASRVGEFMNTEAFF.

The chain carries TRBV28 and TRBJ1-3; 8 bases align to TRBD1. The germline gives CDR1 MDHEN, CDR2 SYDVKM. The CDR3 is 15 amino acids. Losses at the gene ends were 4 bases for V and 4 bases for J; bases not matched to a gene: 6. CDR3 sequence: CASSSIDRGGNTIYF. The CDR3 DNA reads TGTGCCAGCAGTTCGATCGACAGGGGCGGAAACACCATATATTTT.

The chain links TRBV5-1 to TRBJ1-3, with D unresolved. This CDR3 has 14 residues. The germline V gene has CDR1 SGHRS and CDR2 YFSETQ. The ends were cut back, 0 bases at V and 1 base at J, with 5 bases in the middle. The DNA of the CDR3 is TGCGCCAGCAGCTTGGGAGCATCTGGAAACACCATATATTTT. Protein: CASSLGASGNTIYF.

The chain couples TRBV6-5 to TRBJ1-1, with D possibly being TRBD1 (5 bases). Germline V gives CDR1 MNHEY, CDR2 SVGAGI. This CDR3 is built from 15 residues. The ends were cut back, 6 bases at V and 1 base at J, with 15 bases in the middle. The CDR3 sequence: CASRPGRIRNTEAFF. In nucleotides, the CDR3 is TGTGCCAGCAGACCGGGACGAATCAGGAACACTGAAGCTTTCTTT.